This T cell receptor beta chain comes out of a study of T cell clusters in autoimmune cytopenias. A word on this clonotype: The target antigen is unknown.

CDR3 length: 16 residues. Per the germline V gene, CDR1 is SGHAT and CDR2 is FQNNGV. One tube held mixed TRB-A and TRB-B primer pools for touch-down PCR. Reanalyzing the multiplex PCR reads, TCRdb keeps one entry per CDR3 protein, without DNA. This listing includes 6,000 to 6,500 distinct CDR3 sequences. Each sample's input was approximately 0.25 ug genomic DNA, approximately 37,500 genome equivalents. Study-level points and caveats: Physiological T cell clusters of healthy donors were apparently absent in primary autoimmune cytopenia patients.

This sequence joins TRBV11-2 and TRBJ2-1; TCRdb indicates TRBD2, and absent DNA this call remains unverified. Sequenced sample: peripheral blood. The sequence was collected from a human donor with an autoimmune cytopenia or autoimmune hepatitis (not recorded which). This CDR3 is CASSLVAGGYYNEQFF.